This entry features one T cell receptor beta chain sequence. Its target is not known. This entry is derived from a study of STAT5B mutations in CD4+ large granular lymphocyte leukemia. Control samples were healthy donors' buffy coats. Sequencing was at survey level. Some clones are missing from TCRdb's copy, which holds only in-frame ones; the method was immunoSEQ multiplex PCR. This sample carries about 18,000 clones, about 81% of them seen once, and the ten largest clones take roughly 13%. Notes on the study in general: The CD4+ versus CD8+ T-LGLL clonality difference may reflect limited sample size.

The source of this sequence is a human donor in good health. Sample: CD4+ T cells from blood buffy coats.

The CDR3 loop is CASSLSRGLETQYF. The CDR3 DNA reads as TGTGCCAGCAGCTTATCGCGGGGATTAGAGACCCAGTACTTC. This rearrangement joins TRBV7-2 to TRBJ2-5; D perhaps matches TRBD2 (6 bases). CDR1 is SGHTA and CDR2 is FQGNSA in the germline V gene. Trimming shortened V by 2 bases and J by 4 bases, and 11 bases separated the two germline ends. The CDR3 has 14 amino acids.